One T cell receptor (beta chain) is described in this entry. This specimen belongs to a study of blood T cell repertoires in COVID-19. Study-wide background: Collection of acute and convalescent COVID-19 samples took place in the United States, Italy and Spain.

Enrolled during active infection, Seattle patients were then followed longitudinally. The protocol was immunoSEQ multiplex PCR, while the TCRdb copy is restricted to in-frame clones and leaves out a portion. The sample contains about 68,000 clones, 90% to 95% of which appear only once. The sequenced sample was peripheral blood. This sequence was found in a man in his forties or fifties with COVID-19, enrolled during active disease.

The CDR3 DNA reads as TGTGCCAGCAGCTTGTTTCAGGGGGCAGGAGGGGCCAACGTCCTGACTTTC. Translation gives CASSLFQGAGGANVLTF. This chain joins TRBV5-6 and TRBJ2-6; TRBD1 matches at 8 bases. CDR1 is SGHDT, CDR2 YYEEEE, per germline. The junction had 7 bases not matched to a gene; V was cut back by 1 base and J by 4 bases. The CDR3 loop spans 17 amino acids.